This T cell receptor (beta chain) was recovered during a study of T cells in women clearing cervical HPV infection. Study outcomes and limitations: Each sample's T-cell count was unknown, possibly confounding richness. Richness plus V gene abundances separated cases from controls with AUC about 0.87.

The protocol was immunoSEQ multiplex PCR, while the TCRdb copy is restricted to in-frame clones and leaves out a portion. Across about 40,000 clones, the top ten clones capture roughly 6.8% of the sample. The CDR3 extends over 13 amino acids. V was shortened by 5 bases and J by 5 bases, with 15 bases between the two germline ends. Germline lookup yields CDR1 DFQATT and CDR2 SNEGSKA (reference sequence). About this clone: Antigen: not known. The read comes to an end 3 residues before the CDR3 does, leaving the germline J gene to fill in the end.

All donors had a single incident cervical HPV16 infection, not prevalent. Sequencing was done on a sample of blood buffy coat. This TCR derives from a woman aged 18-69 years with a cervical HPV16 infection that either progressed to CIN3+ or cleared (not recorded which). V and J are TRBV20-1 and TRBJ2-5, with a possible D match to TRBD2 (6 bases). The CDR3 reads CSALKAGTETQYF. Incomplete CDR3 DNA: TGCAGTGCTTTGAAGGCGGGAACTGAGACC.